This TCR beta chain comes out of a study of blood T cell repertoires in COVID-19. Study overall: There were acute and convalescent COVID-19 samples, and they came from the United States, Italy and Spain.

CDR3 length: 17 residues. Germline V gene lookup returns CDR1 SGHDT and CDR2 YYEEEE. The V segment lost 0 bases and the J segment 7 bases; nucleotides outside the gene matches: 7. Per the study methods: Estimated nucleated cell counts came from reference gene primer amplification. The method was immunoSEQ multiplex PCR; TCRdb's version includes in-frame clones alone and lacks a portion of them. The V and J calls and clone size are taken from that table; D and trimming were inferred from the DNA. The data show around 260,000 clones, 91% seen once. Seattle-derived patients entered the study during active infection and were followed longitudinally.

This chain uses TRBV5-6 with TRBJ2-2; 12 positions agree with TRBD2. Sequencing was done on a sample of peripheral blood. The receptor was isolated from a person aged 18-30 years with COVID-19, enrolled during active disease. The CDR3 spells CASSLATSGRYIGELFF. In DNA, the CDR3 is TGTGCCAGCAGCTTGGCCACTAGCGGGAGGTACATCGGGGAGCTGTTTTTT.